The sample holds a few counts of the clone carrying this T cell receptor beta chain. As yet, its antigen is unknown. The CDR3 is 17 amino acids. The V and J ends lost 2 bases and 3 bases, in that order; junction bases with no gene match: 7. Germline V gene sequence: CDR1 MGHRA, CDR2 YSYEKL. The sample is drawn from a study of T-cell memory formation after mild COVID-19. Study in general: Among the donors, TCR clusters were largely specific to each donor. Study results and limitations: CD4+ contracting clones were found mainly in CM and EM, and CD8+ ones in EMRA.

TCR alpha and TCR beta cDNA libraries with sample barcodes and UMIs came from 5'RACE using constant-segment primers. TCRdb recomputed calls from the 5' RACE reads with MiXCR, one row per CDR3 protein. The sample has some 110,000 distinct CDR3 sequences, around 11% seen once. This TCR was sampled from an adult woman who had mild COVID-19 (a few samples of this study predate the infection). Cell type and time point are not known. The specimen was PBMCs or a T cell subset sorted from them (not recorded which). J is TRBJ2-1 and V is TRBV4-1, with TRBD2 matching over 10 bases. The chain's CDR3 is CASSQLAGTSVYNEQFF. CDR3 coding DNA: TGCGCCAGCAGCCAACTCGCCGGGACTAGCGTCTACAATGAGCAGTTCTTC.